The clone carrying this TCR beta chain was observed a handful of times. The antigen remains unidentified. The sample is drawn from a study of T-cell memory formation after mild COVID-19. In TCRdb, the 5' RACE reads were re-called with MiXCR into one record per CDR3 protein. This table has about 140,000 distinct CDR3 sequences, 11% to 15% appearing once. Notes on the study in general: Shrinking CD4+ clones were chiefly CM and EM; CD8+ ones were chiefly EMRA.

Source material: PBMCs or a T cell subset sorted from them (not recorded which). This TCR derives from an adult woman who had mild COVID-19 (a few samples of this study predate the infection). Cell type and time point are not known.

The CDR3 reads CASSQEGLNTEAFF. For the CDR3, the DNA is TGCGCCAGCAGCCAAGAAGGGCTGAACACTGAAGCTTTCTTT. The chain has TRBV4-1 and TRBJ1-1; D remains ambiguous. CDR3 size: 14 residues. The V end was cut by 0 bases, the J end by 0 bases, with 5 bases between. The germline V gene has CDR1 MGHRA and CDR2 YSYEKL.